These 6 T cell receptor beta chains were sequenced from one sample in a study of somatic mutations in cytotoxic T cells in rheumatoid arthritis. The table came from immunoSEQ multiplex PCR; TCRdb's copy has only in-frame clones and leaves some out. Of over 9,000 clones in the sample, around 75% were seen once. The sample was CD8+ T cells sorted from blood. The origin of the receptors is a man in his sixties in good health.

The CDR3 nucleotides read TGTGCCAGCAGCACGACAGGGGTCGAGACCCAGTACTTC. Its translation is CASSTTGVETQYF. V usage is TRBV21-1 and J usage is TRBJ2-5; the tabulated D call, TRBD1, remains unverified against the DNA. TRBV21-1 is deemed a pseudogene. The CDR3 runs to 13 residues.

V gene TRBV28 combines with J gene TRBJ2-5; no reliable D call. V was shortened by 1 base and J by 0 bases, with 6 bases between the two germline ends. Germline V CDR1 and CDR2: MDHEN, SYDVKM. The CDR3 has 14 amino acids. CDR3 in amino acids: CASSLLRNQETQYF. The CDR3 DNA reads as TGTGCCAGCAGTTTATTACGGAACCAAGAGACCCAGTACTTC.

The J gene is TRBJ2-7, the V gene TRBV5-6; the D gene is possibly TRBD2 (6 bases). CDR1 and CDR2 (germline): SGHDT, YYEEEE. The CDR3 sequence is 15 residues long. Deletions cut 1 base from V and 2 bases from J, with 13 bases between. The CDR3 here is CASSLWLAPAYEQYF. The CDR3 coding sequence is TGTGCCAGCAGCTTGTGGCTAGCGCCAGCCTACGAGCAGTACTTC.

The rearrangement uses TRBV5-4 and TRBJ1-2; D not certain. Germline V gene lookup returns CDR1 SGHNT and CDR2 YYREEE (reference sequence). V lost 0 bases, J lost 6 bases, and 12 bases lay in between. CDR3 length: 14 residues. CDR3 residues: CASSLDLQEHGYTF. Here the CDR3 DNA reads TGTGCCAGCAGCTTGGACCTCCAGGAACATGGCTACACCTTC.

The V and J genes are TRBV6-6 and TRBJ2-7; TRBD1 or TRBD2 may be the D gene (5 bases each). The germline V and J ends were trimmed by 0 bases and 3 bases, with 6 bases remaining between them. The length of the CDR3 is 13 residues. The V gene's germline CDR1 is MNHNY and CDR2 SVGAGI (reference sequence). CDR3 sequence: CASSYSGDYEQYF. The CDR3 DNA is TGTGCCAGCAGTTACTCGGGGGACTACGAGCAGTACTTC.

This clone has just a few counts. This chain links TRBV29-1 with TRBJ2-3, with 7 bases matching TRBD2. The trim removed 2 bases at V and 6 bases at J, leaving 5 bases unmatched. The CDR3 sequence is 13 residues long. Germline V gene sequence: CDR1 SQVTM, CDR2 ANQGSEA. The DNA of the CDR3 is TGCAGCGTTGAATCCGAAGCGGGGGATACGCAGTATTTT. Encoded protein: CSVESEAGDTQYF.